The next 32 T cell receptor beta chains were all read from a single sample in a study of blood T cell repertoires in COVID-19. Generated by immunoSEQ multiplex PCR, the TCRdb table keeps only in-frame clones and is missing some. This table holds about 130,000 clones, approximately 85% found once. Sample: peripheral blood. All receptors come from a woman aged 80 or over with COVID-19, enrolled during active disease.

This chain joins TRBV24-1 and TRBJ1-3, with 7 bases lining up with TRBD1. Germline values: CDR1 KGHDR, CDR2 SFDVKD. The CDR3 spans 15 residues. The V gene end was trimmed by 3 bases and the J gene end by 2 bases; junction bases not matched to a gene: 3. The CDR3 sequence: CATSDNRGAGNTIYF. CDR3 nucleotides: TGTGCCACCAGTGATAACAGGGGAGCTGGAAACACCATATATTTT.

The chain is built from TRBV5-4 and TRBJ2-3, with 7 bases fitting TRBD1. V shed 3 bases and J 6 bases; nucleotides not matched to a gene: 7. Germline CDR1 and CDR2: SGHNT and YYREEE (reference sequence). The CDR3 loop spans 14 amino acids. CDR3 DNA: TGTGCCAGCAGCTCGACAGGGAACACTGATACGCAGTATTTT. Translating gives CASSSTGNTDTQYF.

V usage is TRBV16 and J usage is TRBJ2-3, with D possibly matching TRBD2 (5 bases). The germline gives CDR1 KGHSY, CDR2 FQNENV. V was cut by 1 base and J by 1 base, with 9 bases left in between. The CDR3 consists of 15 residues. The CDR3 region has the DNA TGTGCCAGCAGCCAATGGGGAGTCGGCACAGATACGCAGTATTTT. Translation: CASSQWGVGTDTQYF.

The chain has TRBV19 and TRBJ2-1, with 8 nucleotides matching TRBD2. This CDR3 spans 15 amino acids. The trim removed 3 bases at V and 9 bases at J, leaving 10 bases unmatched. From germline, CDR1 is LNHDA and CDR2 SQIVND (reference sequence). CDR3: CASSIGLARVAEQFF. CDR3 DNA sequence: TGTGCCAGTAGTATCGGACTAGCTAGGGTGGCTGAGCAGTTCTTC. Variable domain in full (rest from reference TRBV19 and TRBJ2-1): DGGITQSPKYLFRKEGQNVTLSCEQNLNHDAMYWYRQDPGQGLRLIYYSQIVNDFQKGDIAEGYSVSREKKESFPLTVTSAQKNPTAFYLCASSIGLARVAEQFFGPGTRLTVL.

CDR3 loop: CASSPRDNSYEQYF. The CDR3 coding sequence is TGTGCCAGCTCACCCCGGGACAATTCCTACGAGCAGTACTTC. The chain joins TRBV18 to TRBJ2-7; D might be TRBD1 (6 bases). Germline CDR1 and CDR2: KGHSH and LQKENI. This CDR3 spans 14 amino acids. The germline V and J ends were trimmed by 3 bases and 1 base, with 10 bases remaining between them.

This chain connects TRBV28 to TRBJ1-1; 10 bases are a match to TRBD1. The CDR3 totals 11 residues. J gave up 9 bases and V 9 bases, and 4 bases lay outside the gene matches. The germline gives CDR1 MDHEN, CDR2 SYDVKM. CDR3 DNA sequence: TGTGCCAGTTCCGACAGGGGGCAAGCTTTCTTT. Protein: CASSDRGQAFF.

The chain couples TRBV7-2 to TRBJ2-1; TRBD2 aligns across 14 bases. The germline V gene encodes CDR1 SGHTA and CDR2 FQGNSA. V lost 5 bases and J lost 4; bases outside the gene matches: 4. This CDR3 is built from 16 residues. For the CDR3, the DNA is TGTGCCAGCAGCGGGACTAGCGGGAGTGGGTACAATGAGCAGTTCTTC. Protein sequence: CASSGTSGSGYNEQFF.

In this sample, this clone turned up a few times. The CDR3 DNA reads TGTGCCAGCAGCTACAGCCCCACTGAAGCTTTCTTT. Amino acid sequence: CASSYSPTEAFF. V and J are TRBV5-6 and TRBJ1-1; D gene unclear. Trimming removed 3 bases from V and 4 bases from J, with 7 bases in between. Germline V lookup: CDR1 SGHDT, CDR2 YYEEEE. The CDR3 is 12 amino acids.

This sequence joins TRBV5-1 and TRBJ2-1; 7 nucleotides align to TRBD2. CDR3 size: 15 residues. The junction had 0 bases not matched to a gene; V was cut back by 0 bases and J by 0 bases. Germline CDR1 reads SGHRS; CDR2 reads YFSETQ. The CDR3 here is CASSLVAGSYNEQFF. The DNA of the CDR3 is TGCGCCAGCAGCTTGGTAGCGGGCTCCTACAATGAGCAGTTCTTC.

This chain links TRBV27 with TRBJ2-2; 9 bases fit TRBD1. V dropped 8 bases and J dropped 1; count of bases not matched to a gene: 8. The CDR3 consists of 16 residues. Germline V CDR1 and CDR2: MNHEY, SMNVEV (reference sequence). CDR3: CASQDRDRVNTGELFF. Written as DNA, the CDR3 is TGTGCCAGCCAGGACCGGGACAGGGTGAACACCGGGGAGCTGTTTTTT.

This chain connects TRBV27 to TRBJ1-6; 7 bases map to TRBD1. Germline CDR1 MNHEY, CDR2 SMNVEV (reference sequence). CDR3 length: 15 residues. V was pared by 5 bases and J by 7 bases, with 8 bases of the junction left unmatched. The CDR3 sequence is CASSLWTGRNSPLHF. The CDR3 DNA reads TGTGCCAGCAGTCTTTGGACAGGCAGAAATTCACCCCTCCACTTT.

This sequence joins TRBV4-3 and TRBJ2-3; perhaps TRBD2 as D (6 bases). The CDR3 covers 17 residues. V was pared by 4 bases and J by 6 bases, with 23 bases between. The germline CDR1 and CDR2 sequences are LGHNA and YSLEER. The CDR3, as DNA: TGCGCCAGCAGCCCCGGGCGGGACGGCCGAACCATCGATACGCAGTATTTT. Translating it yields CASSPGRDGRTIDTQYF.

The chain uses TRBV5-5 and TRBJ2-5; perhaps TRBD2 as D (7 bases). The CDR3 consists of 12 residues. Looked up from germline, CDR1 is SGHKS and CDR2 is YYEKEE (reference sequence). V lost 5 bases, J lost 7 bases, and 12 bases lay in between. CDR3 loop: CASSYREGTQYF. The CDR3 coding sequence is TGTGCCAGCAGTTACAGGGAGGGGACCCAGTACTTC.

The chain has TRBV27 and TRBJ2-3; weak D call: TRBD1 (5 bases). This CDR3 contains 14 residues. V was pared by 4 bases and J by 4 bases, with 12 bases between. The V gene's germline CDR1 is MNHEY and CDR2 SMNVEV (reference sequence). The CDR3, as DNA: TGTGCCAGCAGTTCTTGGGGCGGAGCAGATACGCAGTATTTT. This codes for CASSSWGGADTQYF.

The V gene is TRBV27, the J gene TRBJ1-5, with 7 bases aligning to TRBD1. This CDR3 has 14 amino acids. J was trimmed by 2 bases and V by 5 bases; bases with no gene match: 3. Germline values: CDR1 MNHEY, CDR2 SMNVEV (reference sequence). The CDR3 nucleotides read TGTGCCAGCAGTACCCAGGGGGGCAATCAGCCCCAGCATTTT. This gives the protein CASSTQGGNQPQHF.

To note about this clone: Other DNA sequences within the sample encode an identical CDR3. The chain joins TRBV5-8 to TRBJ1-5; D gene ambiguous. Trimming left V 0 bases short and J 6 bases short, with 7 bases between. CDR1 is SGHTS, CDR2 YDEGEE, per germline. CDR3 length equals 13 residues. The CDR3 protein is CASSLATGQPQHF. The CDR3 bases are TGTGCCAGCAGCTTGGCTACGGGTCAGCCCCAGCATTTT.

This chain uses TRBV7-8 with TRBJ1-2; TRBD1 matches 9 bases. The length of the CDR3 is 17 residues. With 6 bases clipped from V and 7 bases from J, the junction kept 18 bases outside the gene matches. Germline V CDR1 and CDR2: SGHVS, FQNEAQ. CDR3 sequence reads: CASSFRRPGTGFGGYTF. CDR3 in DNA: TGTGCCAGCAGTTTCCGGCGTCCCGGGACAGGGTTTGGTGGCTACACCTTC. Looking up the rest from reference TRBV7-8 and TRBJ1-2 gives the full variable domain: GAGVSQSPRYKVAKRGQDVALRCDPISGHVSLFWYQQALGQGPEFLTYFQNEAQLDKSGLPSDRFFAERPEGSVSTLKIQRTQQEDSAVYLCASSFRRPGTGFGGYTFGSGTRLTVV.

The chain is built from TRBV4-3 and TRBJ1-1; D gene uncertain. The ends were cut back, 1 base at V and 3 bases at J, with 9 bases in the middle. Germline-derived CDR1 and CDR2 are LGHNA and YSLEER. The CDR3 extends over 14 amino acids. The CDR3 sequence: CASSQGPEDTEAFF. CDR3 nucleotide sequence: TGCGCCAGCAGCCAAGGCCCCGAGGACACTGAAGCTTTCTTT.

The chain employs TRBV19 and TRBJ2-2; TRBD1 matches 10 bases. The CDR3 consists of 17 residues. CDR1 is LNHDA, CDR2 SQIVND, per germline (reference sequence). V trimming: 5 bases; J trimming: 7 bases; junction bases outside the gene matches: 13. CDR3 protein: CASSVTPGQGFFGELFF. CDR3 coding DNA: TGTGCCAGTAGTGTTACCCCGGGACAGGGGTTTTTCGGGGAGCTGTTTTTT.

The rearrangement joins TRBV5-6 to TRBJ2-1, with a possible D match to TRBD2 (6 bases). Trimming removed 4 bases at V and 7 bases at J, with 12 bases between. CDR3 size: 13 residues. Germline V CDR1 and CDR2: SGHDT, YYEEEE. CDR3 protein: CASSARAGNEQFF. The CDR3 DNA reads as TGTGCCAGCAGCGCCCGGGCGGGGAATGAGCAGTTCTTC.

The V call is TRBV5-1, the J call TRBJ2-7; perhaps TRBD1 as D (8 bases). Germline CDR1 reads SGHRS; CDR2 reads YFSETQ. V lost 7 bases and J lost 3, with 17 bases in between. The CDR3 has 14 residues. The CDR3 DNA sequence: TGCGCCAGCTTTTCAGGGGGCGGGAGCTACGAGCAGTACTTC. Translation: CASFSGGGSYEQYF.

This chain uses TRBV7-6 with TRBJ2-1; TRBD2 agrees at 7 bases. CDR1 and CDR2 (germline): SGHVS, FNYEAQ. This CDR3 region has 17 residues. V lost 6 bases to trimming and J lost 10 bases; unmatched junction nucleotides: 21. For the CDR3, the DNA is TGTGCCAGCAGTCGATTACTGGGGCGGGGAGGGTTACCCGAGCAGTTCTTC. Residues: CASSRLLGRGGLPEQFF.

This clone came up once. This sequence joins TRBV28 and TRBJ1-1; D gene ambiguous. Looked up from germline, CDR1 is MDHEN and CDR2 is SYDVKM. Trimming removed 7 bases at V and 2 bases at J, with 20 bases between. CDR3 size: 16 residues. The CDR3 spells CASIPSVAALNTEAFF. As DNA, the CDR3 is TGTGCCAGCATCCCCTCGGTAGCAGCACTCAACACTGAAGCTTTCTTT.

This rearrangement joins TRBV6-5 to TRBJ1-1; TRBD1 agrees at 7 bases. From germline, CDR1 is MNHEY and CDR2 SVGAGI. The junction had 7 bases not matched to a gene; V was cut back by 2 bases and J by 10 bases. The CDR3 has 13 amino acids. The CDR3, as DNA: TGTGCCAGCAGTTACGAGGACAGGTCCCTAGCTTTCTTT. Translated: CASSYEDRSLAFF.

The rearrangement joins TRBV11-3 to TRBJ2-1, with TRBD2 identical over 9 bases. J was trimmed by 4 bases and V by 5 bases; bases with no gene match: 12. The CDR3 has 17 residues. Germline CDR1 is SGHNT and CDR2 is YENEEA. The CDR3 is CASSPGELAGIYNEQFF. For the CDR3, the DNA is TGTGCCAGCAGCCCCGGAGAGCTAGCGGGGATTTACAATGAGCAGTTCTTC.

The chain uses TRBV7-9 and TRBJ2-1, with 12 positions matching TRBD2. The germline V gene encodes CDR1 SEHNR and CDR2 FQNEAQ (reference sequence). J gave up 6 bases and V 4 bases, and 7 bases lay outside the gene matches. The CDR3 length is 16 residues. CDR3 sequence (DNA): TGTGCCAGCAGCTCTCAAAGACTAGCGGGAGTCAATGAGCAGTTCTTC. Amino acids: CASSSQRLAGVNEQFF.

V usage is TRBV7-2 and J usage is TRBJ2-3; tentatively, D is TRBD1 (6 bases). Germline lookup yields CDR1 SGHTA and CDR2 FQGNSA. V lost 2 bases and J 1 base, leaving 13 bases between the germline ends. The CDR3 covers 16 residues. Written as DNA, the CDR3 is TGTGCCAGCAGCTTACAGGGGAATAGGGGCACAGATACGCAGTATTTT. This sequence encodes CASSLQGNRGTDTQYF. The full variable domain, with the rest looked up from reference TRBV7-2 and TRBJ2-3, is GAGVSQSPSNKVTEKGKDVELRCDPISGHTALYWYRQSLGQGLEFLIYFQGNSAPDKSGLPSDRFSAERTGGSVSTLTIQRTQQEDSAVYLCASSLQGNRGTDTQYFGPGTRLTVL.

The chain recombines TRBV18 with TRBJ1-6; TRBD1 might be the D (5 bases). This CDR3 is 16 amino acids long. Germline V lookup: CDR1 KGHSH, CDR2 LQKENI. The V end lost 0 bases, the J end lost 7 bases, and 13 bases lay between the germline ends. CDR3 in DNA: TGTGCCAGCTCACCACCGGGCAGGGTGTACAATTCACCCCTCCACTTT. Residues: CASSPPGRVYNSPLHF.

This clone was seen a few times. Other DNA sequences in this sample translate to the same CDR3. The CDR3 DNA reads as TGCGCCAGCAGCTCGGGACAGGGCTTCGATCAGCCCCAGCATTTT. Amino acids: CASSSGQGFDQPQHF. The gene calls are TRBV5-1 and TRBJ1-5; the match to TRBD1 covers 9 bases. The ends lost 3 bases at V and 5 bases at J; junction bases unmatched: 6. This CDR3 contains 15 residues. Germline assignment: CDR1 SGHRS and CDR2 YFSETQ.

The V call is TRBV29-1, the J call TRBJ1-1; TRBD1 aligns across 9 bases. V shed 4 bases, J shed 5 bases, and the junction held 8 bases outside the gene matches. Per the germline V gene, CDR1 is SQVTM and CDR2 is ANQGSEA. CDR3 length: 14 amino acids. CDR3: CSVGATGGRTEAFF. Here the CDR3 DNA reads TGCAGCGTTGGAGCGACAGGGGGGCGGACTGAAGCTTTCTTT.

The V gene is TRBV7-2, the J gene TRBJ2-3, with D perhaps matching TRBD2 (6 bases). CDR3 length: 13 residues. Between the trimmed V and J ends, which lost 8 bases and 3 bases, there was a span of 12 bases. CDR1 and CDR2 (germline): SGHTA, FQGNSA. The CDR3: CASSGGWTDTQYF. In nucleotides, the CDR3 is TGTGCCAGCTCCGGGGGATGGACAGATACGCAGTATTTT.

This clone has only one observation. The V call is TRBV7-2, the J call TRBJ2-3; 9 bases map to TRBD2. V shed 3 bases, J shed 4 bases, and the junction held 5 bases outside the gene matches. The CDR3 sequence is 15 residues long. CDR1 SGHTA and CDR2 FQGNSA come from the germline V gene. The CDR3 reads CASSFSGSWADTQYF. For the CDR3, the DNA is TGTGCCAGCAGCTTTAGCGGGAGCTGGGCAGATACGCAGTATTTT.